The clone carrying this TCR beta chain has at least ten counts. The antigen remains unidentified. These data are taken from a study of breast tumors, draining lymph nodes, adjacent tissues. Samples came from axillary lymph nodes draining the breast cancer. Germline CDR1 is SGDLS and CDR2 is YYNGEE. The CDR3 is 13 residues long. Trimming left V 0 bases short and J 7 bases short, with 8 bases between. The study, taken as a whole, reports: Compared with lymph nodes, tumors were less diverse; compared with nontumor tissue, more.

TCRdb used MiXCR to reprocess the multiplex PCR reads, holding one entry per CDR3 protein. The table records approximately 120,000 distinct CDR3 sequences, 21% of them present only once. The TCR comes from a female donor with breast cancer. Some clones in this sample may be carry-over from other donors' samples. V is TRBV9 and J is TRBJ1-5; D remains ambiguous. The sequenced material came from axillary lymph node tissue. The CDR3 DNA is TGTGCCAGCAGCGTAGGGGGATACCAGCCCCAGCATTTT. It codes for CASSVGGYQPQHF.